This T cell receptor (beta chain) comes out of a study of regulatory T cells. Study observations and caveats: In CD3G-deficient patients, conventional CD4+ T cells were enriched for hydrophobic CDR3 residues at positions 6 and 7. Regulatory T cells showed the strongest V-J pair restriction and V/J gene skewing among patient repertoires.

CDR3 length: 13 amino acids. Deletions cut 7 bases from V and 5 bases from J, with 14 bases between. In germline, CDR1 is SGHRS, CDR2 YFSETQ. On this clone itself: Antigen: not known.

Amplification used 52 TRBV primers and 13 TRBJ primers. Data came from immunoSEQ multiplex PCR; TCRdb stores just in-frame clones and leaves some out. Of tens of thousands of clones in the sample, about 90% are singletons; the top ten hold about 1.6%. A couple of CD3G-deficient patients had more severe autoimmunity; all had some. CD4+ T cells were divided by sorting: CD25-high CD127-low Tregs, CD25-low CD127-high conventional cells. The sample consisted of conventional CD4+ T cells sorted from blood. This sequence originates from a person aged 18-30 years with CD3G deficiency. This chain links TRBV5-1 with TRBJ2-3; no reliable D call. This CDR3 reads CASGRALGDTQYF. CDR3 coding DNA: TGCGCCAGCGGTCGGGCCTTGGGAGATACGCAGTATTTT. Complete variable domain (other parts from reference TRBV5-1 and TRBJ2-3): KAGVTQTPRYLIKTRGQQVTLSCSPISGHRSVSWYQQTPGQGLQFLFEYFSETQRNKGNFPGRFSGRQFSNSRSEMNVSTLELGDSALYLCASGRALGDTQYFGPGTRLTVL.